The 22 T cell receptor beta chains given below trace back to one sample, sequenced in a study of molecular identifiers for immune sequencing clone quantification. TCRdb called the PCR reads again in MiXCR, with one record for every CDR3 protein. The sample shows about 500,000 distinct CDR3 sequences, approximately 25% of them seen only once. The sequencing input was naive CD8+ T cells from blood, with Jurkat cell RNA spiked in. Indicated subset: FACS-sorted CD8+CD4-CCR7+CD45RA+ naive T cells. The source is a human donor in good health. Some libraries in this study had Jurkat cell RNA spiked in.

The CDR3, as DNA: TGTGCCTGGAACGCGGGGGGAGAGCAGTTCTTC. This encodes CAWNAGGEQFF. V gene TRBV30 combines with J gene TRBJ2-1, with TRBD2 matching over 8 bases. The CDR3 runs 11 residues. Germline V gene lookup returns CDR1 GTSNPN and CDR2 SVGIG (reference sequence). Losses at the gene ends were 4 bases for V and 10 bases for J; bases not matched to a gene: 3.

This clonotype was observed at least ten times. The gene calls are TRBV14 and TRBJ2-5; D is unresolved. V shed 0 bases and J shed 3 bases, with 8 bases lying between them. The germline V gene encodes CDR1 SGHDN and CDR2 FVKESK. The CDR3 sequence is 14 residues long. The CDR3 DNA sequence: TGTGCCAGCAGCCAAGATTGGGTTGAAGAGACCCAGTACTTC. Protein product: CASSQDWVEETQYF. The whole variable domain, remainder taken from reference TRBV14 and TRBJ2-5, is EAGVTQFPSHSVIEKGQTVTLRCDPISGHDNLYWYRRVMGKEIKFLLHFVKESKQDESGMPNNRFLAERTGGTYSTLKVQPAELEDSGVYFCASSQDWVEETQYFGPGTRLLVL.

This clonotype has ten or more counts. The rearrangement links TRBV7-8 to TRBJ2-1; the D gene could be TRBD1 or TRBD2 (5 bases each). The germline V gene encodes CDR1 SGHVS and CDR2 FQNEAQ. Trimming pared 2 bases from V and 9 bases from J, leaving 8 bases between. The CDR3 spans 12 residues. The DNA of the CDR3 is TGTGCCAGCAGCTTATGGGACGGTGAGCAGTTCTTC. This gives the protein CASSLWDGEQFF. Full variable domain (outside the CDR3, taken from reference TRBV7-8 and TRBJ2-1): GAGVSQSPRYKVAKRGQDVALRCDPISGHVSLFWYQQALGQGPEFLTYFQNEAQLDKSGLPSDRFFAERPEGSVSTLKIQRTQQEDSAVYLCASSLWDGEQFFGPGTRLTVL.

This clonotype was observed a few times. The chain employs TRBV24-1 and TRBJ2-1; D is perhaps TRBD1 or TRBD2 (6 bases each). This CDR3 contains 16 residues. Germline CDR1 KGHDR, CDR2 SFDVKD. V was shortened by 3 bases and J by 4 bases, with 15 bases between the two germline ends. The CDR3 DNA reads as TGTGCCACCAGTGATCCTACAGGGACTTCTTACAATGAGCAGTTCTTC. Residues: CATSDPTGTSYNEQFF.

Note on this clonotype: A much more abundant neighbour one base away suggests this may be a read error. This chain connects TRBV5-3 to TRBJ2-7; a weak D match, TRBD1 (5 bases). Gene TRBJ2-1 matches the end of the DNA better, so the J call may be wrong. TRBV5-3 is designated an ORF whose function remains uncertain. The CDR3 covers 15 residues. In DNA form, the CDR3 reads TGTGCCAGCAGCCGGACCGTAGGGGTCTCCTACGAGCAGTTCTTC. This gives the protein CASSRTVGVSYEQFF.

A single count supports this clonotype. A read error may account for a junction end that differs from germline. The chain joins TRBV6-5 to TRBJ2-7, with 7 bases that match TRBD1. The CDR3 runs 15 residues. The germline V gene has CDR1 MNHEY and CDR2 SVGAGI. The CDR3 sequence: CASSYSLRGSYVQYF. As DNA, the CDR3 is TGTGCCAGCAGTTACTCTCTCAGGGGGAGCTACGTGCAGTACTTC.

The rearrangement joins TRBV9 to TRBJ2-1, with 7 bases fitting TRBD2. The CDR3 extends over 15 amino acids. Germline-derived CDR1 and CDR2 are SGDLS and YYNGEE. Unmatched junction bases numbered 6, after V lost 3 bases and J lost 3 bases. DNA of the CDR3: TGTGCCAGCAGCGCCCTAGCGGACGTCTACAATGAGCAGTTCTTC. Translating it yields CASSALADVYNEQFF.

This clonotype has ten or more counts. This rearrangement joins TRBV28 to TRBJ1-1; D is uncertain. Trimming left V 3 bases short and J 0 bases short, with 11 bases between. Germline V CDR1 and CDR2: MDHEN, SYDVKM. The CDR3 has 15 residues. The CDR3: CASSFRTILNTEAFF. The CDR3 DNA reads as TGTGCCAGCAGTTTTCGAACCATTTTGAACACTGAAGCTTTCTTT.

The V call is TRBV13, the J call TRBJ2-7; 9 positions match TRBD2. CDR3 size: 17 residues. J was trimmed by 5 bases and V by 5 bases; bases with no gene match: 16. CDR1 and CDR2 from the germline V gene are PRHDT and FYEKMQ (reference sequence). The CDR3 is CASSPPLAGVAGHEQYF. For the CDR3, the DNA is TGTGCCAGCAGCCCCCCCTTAGCGGGAGTCGCGGGCCACGAGCAGTACTTC.

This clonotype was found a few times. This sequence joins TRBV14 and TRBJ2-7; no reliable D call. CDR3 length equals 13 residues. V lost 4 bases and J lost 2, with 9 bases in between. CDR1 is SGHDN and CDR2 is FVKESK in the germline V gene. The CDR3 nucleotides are TGTGCCAGCAGCCCGGTGGGGACCTACGAGCAGTACTTC. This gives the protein CASSPVGTYEQYF.

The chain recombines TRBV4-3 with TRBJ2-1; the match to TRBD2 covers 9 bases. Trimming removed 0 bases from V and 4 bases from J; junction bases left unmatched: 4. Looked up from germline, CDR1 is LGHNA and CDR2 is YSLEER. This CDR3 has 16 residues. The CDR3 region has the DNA TGCGCCAGCAGCCAAGATGGGCTAGCGGGGTACAATGAGCAGTTCTTC. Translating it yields CASSQDGLAGYNEQFF.

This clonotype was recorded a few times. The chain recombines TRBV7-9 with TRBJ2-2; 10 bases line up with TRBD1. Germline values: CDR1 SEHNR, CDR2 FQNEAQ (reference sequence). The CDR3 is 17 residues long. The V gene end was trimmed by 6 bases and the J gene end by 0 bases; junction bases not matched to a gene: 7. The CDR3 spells CASRTGQGSSNTGELFF. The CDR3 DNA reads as TGTGCCAGCAGAACGGGACAGGGGTCATCGAACACCGGGGAGCTGTTTTTT.

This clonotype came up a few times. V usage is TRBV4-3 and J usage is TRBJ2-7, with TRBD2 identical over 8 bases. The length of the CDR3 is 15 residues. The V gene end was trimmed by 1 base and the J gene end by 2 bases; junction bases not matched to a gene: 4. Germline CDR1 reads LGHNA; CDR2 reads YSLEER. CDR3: CASSQGSRGAYEQYF. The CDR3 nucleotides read TGCGCCAGCAGCCAAGGCTCGCGGGGGGCCTACGAGCAGTACTTC.

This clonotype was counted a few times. In DNA, the CDR3 is TGTGCCAGCAGCGTACTAGCAACCGGGGAGCTGTTTTTT. It specifies CASSVLATGELFF. The chain has TRBV9 and TRBJ2-2, with a tentative D call TRBD2 (5 bases). The CDR3 is 13 amino acids. Germline assignment: CDR1 SGDLS and CDR2 YYNGEE. V was pared by 1 base and J by 5 bases, with 6 bases between.

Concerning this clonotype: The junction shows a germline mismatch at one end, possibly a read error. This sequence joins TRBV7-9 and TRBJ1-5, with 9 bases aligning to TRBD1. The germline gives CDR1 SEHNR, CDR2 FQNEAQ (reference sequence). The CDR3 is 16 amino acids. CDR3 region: CAGSRSTGGRNQPQHF. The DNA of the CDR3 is TGTGCCGGCAGCCGTTCCACAGGGGGCCGCAATCAGCCCCAGCATTTT.

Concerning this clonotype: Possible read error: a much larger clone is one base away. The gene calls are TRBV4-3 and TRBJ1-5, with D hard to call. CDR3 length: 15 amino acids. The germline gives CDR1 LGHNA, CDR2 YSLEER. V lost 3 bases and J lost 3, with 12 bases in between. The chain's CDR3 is CASSHESSFNQPQHF. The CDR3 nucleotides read TGCGCCAGCAGCCATGAATCATCCTTCAATCAGCCCCAGCATTTT.

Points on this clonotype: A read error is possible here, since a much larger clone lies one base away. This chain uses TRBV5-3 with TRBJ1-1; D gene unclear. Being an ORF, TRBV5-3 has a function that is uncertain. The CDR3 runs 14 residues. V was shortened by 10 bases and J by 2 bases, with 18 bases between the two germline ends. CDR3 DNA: TGTGCCGGCAGCTTGCGAGGTACTAACACTGAAGCTTTCTTT. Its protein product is CAGSLRGTNTEAFF.

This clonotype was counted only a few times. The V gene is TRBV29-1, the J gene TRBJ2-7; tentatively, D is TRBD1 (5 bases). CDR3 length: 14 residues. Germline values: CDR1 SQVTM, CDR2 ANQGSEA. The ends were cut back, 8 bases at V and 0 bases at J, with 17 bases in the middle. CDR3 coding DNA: TGCAGCATCAAAAGGGGCGCCAGCTCCTACGAGCAGTACTTC. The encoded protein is CSIKRGASSYEQYF.

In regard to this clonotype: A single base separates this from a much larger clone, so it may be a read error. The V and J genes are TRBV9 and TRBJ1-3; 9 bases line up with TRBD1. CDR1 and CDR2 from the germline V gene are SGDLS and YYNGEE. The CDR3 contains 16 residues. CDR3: CASSEGQGLPGNTLYF. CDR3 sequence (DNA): TGTGCCAGCAGCGAGGGACAGGGTCTTCCTGGAAACACCTTATATTTT.

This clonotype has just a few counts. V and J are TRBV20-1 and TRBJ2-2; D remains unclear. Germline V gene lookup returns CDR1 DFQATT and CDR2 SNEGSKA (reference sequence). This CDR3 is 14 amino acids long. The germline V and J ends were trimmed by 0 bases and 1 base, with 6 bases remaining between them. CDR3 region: CSARDLGNTGELFF. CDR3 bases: TGCAGTGCTAGAGATCTGGGGAACACCGGGGAGCTGTTTTTT.

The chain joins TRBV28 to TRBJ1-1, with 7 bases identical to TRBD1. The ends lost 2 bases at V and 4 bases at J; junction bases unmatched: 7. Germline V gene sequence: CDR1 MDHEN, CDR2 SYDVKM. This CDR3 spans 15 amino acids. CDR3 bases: TGTGCCAGCAGTTTACTTACAGGGGTCACCACTGAAGCTTTCTTT. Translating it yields CASSLLTGVTTEAFF.

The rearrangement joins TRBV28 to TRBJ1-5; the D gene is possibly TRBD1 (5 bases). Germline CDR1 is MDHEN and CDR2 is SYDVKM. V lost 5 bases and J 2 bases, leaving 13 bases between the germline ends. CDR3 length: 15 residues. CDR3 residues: CASSLLGEGNQPQHF. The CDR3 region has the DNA TGTGCCAGCAGTCTTTTAGGGGAGGGCAATCAGCCCCAGCATTTT.